The 32 T cell receptor beta chains presented below share a single source sample, sequenced in a study of regulatory T cells in long-lasting Graves disease (dated by TCRdb to about 2021). This specimen's time point label, interpreted: persistent/refractory GD, antithyroid drugs over 5 years with positive TRAb. For both TCR sequencing and RNA sequencing, RNA was extracted from PBMCs using TRIzol. Libraries were prepared through multiplex PCR. TCRdb lists the instrument as Illumina HiSeq 4000. TCR beta libraries were built with iRepertoire HTBI primers and Arm-PCR amplification of CDR3 regions. TCRdb reanalyzed the raw reads on its own, using fastp at Q25 for trimming and MiXCR for clone calling, and kept in-frame beta chains. Each CDR3 protein appears once, grouped with its most common genes and DNA. Within this sample are about 460,000 distinct CDR3 sequences, with 22% of them counted one time only. The biggest ten clones account for 13% of the sample.

The input for sequencing was peripheral blood mononuclear cells (PBMCs), taken when the disease was refractory, from a patient treated with antithyroid drugs. The receptors stem from a female donor with Graves disease.

The chain joins TRBV6-1 to TRBJ2-2; 11 nucleotides line up with TRBD1. The V gene's germline CDR1 is MNHNS and CDR2 SASEGT. CDR3 length equals 18 residues. J was trimmed by 10 bases and V by 7 bases; bases with no gene match: 20. Here the CDR3 DNA reads TGTGCCAGCAACCCATCCGGGACAGGGGGAAGTATGGGGTCGGAGCTGTTTTTT. Translated: CASNPSGTGGSMGSELFF.

As concerns this clonotype: This may be a read error, as it is one base from a much larger clone. The V gene is TRBV12-3 or TRBV12-4, the J gene TRBJ1-2; 7 nucleotides match TRBD1. This CDR3 has 13 residues. CDR3 nucleotide sequence: TGTACCAGCAGTTCCGACAGGGAAGGTGGCTACACCTTC. Amino acid sequence: CTSSSDREGGYTF.

This clonotype was recorded many times. The CDR3 sequence: CASSPPALGSEQYF. DNA of the CDR3: TGTGCCAGCAGCCCGCCTGCACTGGGCTCCGAGCAGTACTTC. The chain has TRBV28 and TRBJ2-7; D unclear. Germline lookup yields CDR1 MDHEN and CDR2 SYDVKM. Trimming pared 6 bases from V and 6 bases from J, leaving 18 bases between. The CDR3 loop spans 14 amino acids.

This chain joins TRBV6-2 or TRBV6-3 and TRBJ1-5, with 7 bases lining up with TRBD1. The CDR3 sequence is 15 residues long. Losses at the gene ends were 6 bases for V and 3 bases for J; bases not matched to a gene: 8. Germline-derived CDR1 and CDR2 are MNHEY and SVGEGT. The CDR3 coding sequence is TGTGCCAGCAGCCGGTCCGACAGGGCCAATCAGCCCCAGCATTTT. Amino acid sequence: CASSRSDRANQPQHF.

The table lists this clonotype with many counts. The genes are TRBV28 and TRBJ1-2; maybe TRBD1 (6 bases). CDR3 length equals 15 residues. V shed 5 bases and J shed 6 bases, with 19 bases lying between them. Germline CDR1 reads MDHEN; CDR2 reads SYDVKM. The CDR3 nucleotides read TGTGCCAGCAGTCTCCAGTCAGGGGCGAGGGATGGCTACACCTTC. Its protein product is CASSLQSGARDGYTF.

The rearrangement joins TRBV29-1 to TRBJ2-1; TRBD1 or TRBD2 may be the D gene (6 bases each). CDR1 SQVTM and CDR2 ANQGSEA come from the germline V gene. The CDR3 sequence is 15 residues long. Trimming pared 6 bases from V and 7 bases from J, leaving 22 bases between. The CDR3 loop is CSVREPGQGGNEQFF. Here the CDR3 DNA reads TGCAGCGTCCGCGAACCGGGACAAGGAGGGAATGAGCAGTTCTTC.

This chain links TRBV7-2 with TRBJ1-1; 7 positions agree with TRBD1. Trimming at V came to 5 bases and at J to 1 base, leaving 7 bases not matched to a gene. Germline V gene lookup returns CDR1 SGHTA and CDR2 FQGNSA. The CDR3 extends over 15 amino acids. The CDR3 coding sequence is TGTGCCAGCAGCCTTCCGACAGGGAAGAACACTGAAGCTTTCTTT. Its protein is CASSLPTGKNTEAFF.

This clonotype was found many times. In DNA, the CDR3 is TGTGCCAGTGCCACTTCGGGCTACCGCTACGAGCAGTACTTC. This sequence encodes CASATSGYRYEQYF. V is TRBV12-3 or TRBV12-4 and J is TRBJ2-7; D is ambiguous. This CDR3 comprises 14 residues. Trimming shortened V by 9 bases and J by 3 bases, and 18 bases separated the two germline ends.

The V gene is TRBV6-1, the J gene TRBJ2-3; D is possibly TRBD2 (6 bases). CDR1 MNHNS and CDR2 SASEGT come from the germline V gene. There are 14 residues in the CDR3. V lost 0 bases, J lost 7 bases, and 11 bases lay in between. The CDR3 nucleotides read TGTGCCAGCAGTGAAGCCGCGGGGAGAAATACGCAGTATTTT. This encodes CASSEAAGRNTQYF.

The chain joins TRBV6-2 or TRBV6-3 to TRBJ1-6; TRBD1 agrees at 7 bases. Germline V CDR1 and CDR2: MNHEY, SVGEGT. This CDR3 has 18 amino acids. V dropped 1 base and J dropped 9; count of bases not matched to a gene: 15. CDR3 DNA: TGTGCCAGCAGTTACTTGGACAGGAAGAGCATACTTCGTTCACCCCTCCACTTT. Its translation is CASSYLDRKSILRSPLHF.

This clonotype showed up many times. The gene calls are TRBV28 and TRBJ1-6; 9 bases are shared with TRBD1. The V segment lost 5 bases and the J segment 3 bases; nucleotides outside the gene matches: 2. Germline CDR1 and CDR2: MDHEN and SYDVKM. The CDR3 spans 15 residues. The CDR3 nucleotides are TGTGCCAGCAGTGGACAGGGGTTCTATAATTCACCCCTCCACTTT. This encodes CASSGQGFYNSPLHF. The whole variable domain, remainder taken from reference TRBV28 and TRBJ1-6, is DVKVTQSSRYLVKRTGEKVFLECVQDMDHENMFWYRQDPGLGLRLIYFSYDVKMKEKGDIPEGYSVSREKKERFSLILESASTNQTSMYLCASSGQGFYNSPLHFGNGTRLTVT.

This clonotype was observed a handful of times. V usage is TRBV28 and J usage is TRBJ2-5; D is possibly TRBD2 (6 bases). This CDR3 is 17 amino acids long. V shed 2 bases and J shed 4 bases, with 20 bases lying between them. Per the germline V gene, CDR1 is MDHEN and CDR2 is SYDVKM. DNA of the CDR3: TGTGCCAGCAGTTTAGTTTTTCCGAGTGGAGGGCTAGAGACCCAGTACTTC. Translated: CASSLVFPSGGLETQYF.

This clonotype occurred a few times. This chain uses TRBV12-3 or TRBV12-4 with TRBJ1-1; D is unresolved. The CDR3 length is 14 residues. V lost 0 bases and J 6 bases, leaving 11 bases between the germline ends. CDR3 amino acids: CASSLAWEGAEAFF. DNA of the CDR3: TGTGCCAGCAGTTTAGCCTGGGAGGGAGCTGAAGCTTTCTTT.

This chain joins TRBV3-1 and TRBJ1-1; TRBD1 aligns across 11 bases. The trim removed 4 bases at V and 5 bases at J, leaving 6 bases unmatched. CDR1 is LGHDT, CDR2 YNNKEL, per germline (reference sequence). The length of the CDR3 is 15 residues. The CDR3 coding sequence is TGTGCCAGCAGCCGACGGACAGGGGGCGAAACTGAAGCTTTCTTT. This translates into CASSRRTGGETEAFF.

The chain uses TRBV15 and TRBJ1-2; 9 positions agree with TRBD1. CDR3 length: 18 residues. The ends lost 0 bases at V and 6 bases at J; junction bases unmatched: 14. The V gene's germline CDR1 is LNHNV and CDR2 YYDKDF (reference sequence). CDR3: CATSRDGQGKGKGDGYTF. The CDR3 DNA reads as TGTGCCACCAGCAGAGACGGACAGGGGAAAGGGAAGGGAGATGGCTACACCTTC.

This clonotype was detected a few times. This chain uses TRBV7-2 with TRBJ1-5, with a weak D call TRBD1 (6 bases). CDR3 size: 16 residues. Trimming took off 5 bases at V and 3 bases at J, with 17 bases between the two ends. CDR1 is SGHTA and CDR2 is FQGNSA in the germline V gene. The CDR3: CASSLQGKGFNQPQHF. The CDR3 DNA sequence: TGTGCCAGCAGCCTACAGGGTAAAGGTTTCAATCAGCCCCAGCATTTT. Full variable domain (missing parts from reference TRBV7-2 and TRBJ1-5): GAGVSQSPSNKVTEKGKDVELRCDPISGHTALYWYRQSLGQGLEFLIYFQGNSAPDKSGLPSDRFSAERTGGSVSTLTIQRTQQEDSAVYLCASSLQGKGFNQPQHFGDGTRLSIL.

A word on this clonotype: A much larger clone differs from this one at a single base, so this may be a read error. The chain couples TRBV7-9 to TRBJ2-3, with D uncertain. Germline V gives CDR1 SEHNR, CDR2 FQNEAQ (reference sequence). The V end lost 5 bases, the J end lost 6 bases, and 6 bases lay between the germline ends. The CDR3 covers 11 residues. Written as DNA, the CDR3 is TGTGCCAGCAGCCAAACGGATACGCAGTATTTT. Amino acid sequence: CASSQTDTQYF.

This clonotype was seen only a few times. This chain joins TRBV12-3 or TRBV12-4 and TRBJ1-2; 7 bases are shared with TRBD1. V was pared by 8 bases and J by 0 bases, with 9 bases of the junction left unmatched. CDR3 length: 15 residues. The CDR3 is CASQNPGTANYGYTF. In nucleotides, the CDR3 is TGTGCCAGCCAAAACCCCGGGACAGCTAACTATGGCTACACCTTC.

This clonotype was seen a handful of times. The chain combines TRBV4-3 with TRBJ2-5; D is possibly TRBD1 or TRBD2 (5 bases each). This CDR3 region has 15 residues. Between the trimmed V and J ends, which lost 6 bases and 4 bases, there was a span of 18 bases. Germline V gene lookup returns CDR1 LGHNA and CDR2 YSLEER. The CDR3 is CASSPELGVVETQYF. CDR3 DNA sequence: TGCGCCAGCAGTCCTGAACTAGGGGTTGTAGAGACCCAGTACTTC.

This clonotype was found a few times. The chain combines TRBV28 with TRBJ1-2; TRBD1 is a possible D gene (5 bases). V was shortened by 7 bases and J by 8 bases, with 14 bases between the two germline ends. Germline assignment: CDR1 MDHEN and CDR2 SYDVKM. The CDR3 covers 12 residues. The CDR3 DNA reads as TGTGCCAGCATCTCAGGGTCAATCGGCTACACCTTC. It encodes CASISGSIGYTF.

This clonotype has just a few counts. The J gene is TRBJ1-2, the V gene TRBV19; 8 bases fit TRBD1. J gave up 4 bases and V 6 bases, and 4 bases lay outside the gene matches. Germline lookup yields CDR1 LNHDA and CDR2 SQIVND (reference sequence). This CDR3 spans 13 amino acids. Here the CDR3 reads CASSDRGPYGYTF. The CDR3 coding sequence is TGTGCCAGTAGCGACAGGGGCCCCTATGGCTACACCTTC. The full variable domain, completed using reference TRBV19 and TRBJ1-2, is DGGITQSPKYLFRKEGQNVTLSCEQNLNHDAMYWYRQDPGQGLRLIYYSQIVNDFQKGDIAEGYSVSREKKESFPLTVTSAQKNPTAFYLCASSDRGPYGYTFGSGTRLTVV.

J is TRBJ2-4 and V is TRBV7-8; 12 bases align to TRBD2. The CDR3 spans 17 residues. V shed 1 base and J 2 bases; nucleotides not matched to a gene: 3. Looked up from germline, CDR1 is SGHVS and CDR2 is FQNEAQ. CDR3 residues: CASSLVLAGGSKNIQYF. The CDR3, as DNA: TGTGCCAGCAGCTTAGTGCTAGCGGGAGGGTCCAAAAACATTCAGTACTTC.

With regard to this clonotype: A much more abundant neighbour one base away suggests this may be a read error. The V and J genes are TRBV2 and TRBJ2-1; D is uncertain. This CDR3 region has 12 residues. V was shortened by 11 bases and J by 10 bases, with 18 bases between the two germline ends. From germline, CDR1 is SNHLY and CDR2 FYNNEI. The DNA for the CDR3 is TGTGCCGGCAAGAGGATGAGTCGGGAGCAGTTCTTC. Translated: CAGKRMSREQFF.

Turning to this clonotype: A junction end diverges from the germline sequence, so it may reflect a read error. The chain joins TRBV28 to TRBJ2-5; D gene uncertain. The CDR3 is made up of 14 amino acids. The germline CDR1 and CDR2 sequences are MDHEN and SYDVKM. In DNA form, the CDR3 reads TGTGCCGGCAGTTTGAAGTCTTACCCAGAGACCCAGTACTTC. Translating it yields CAGSLKSYPETQYF.

This clonotype was counted at least ten times. This sequence joins TRBV6-5 and TRBJ1-2; no reliable D call. The germline V and J ends were trimmed by 2 bases and 7 bases, with 17 bases remaining between them. Germline V gene sequence: CDR1 MNHEY, CDR2 SVGAGI. The CDR3 is made up of 15 amino acids. CDR3 sequence: CASSYNRRVSGGYTF. CDR3 in DNA: TGTGCCAGCAGTTACAATAGGAGGGTATCTGGTGGCTACACCTTC.

This clonotype was found many times. This sequence joins TRBV6-5 and TRBJ2-5; TRBD2 is a possible D gene (5 bases). V was pared by 7 bases and J by 4 bases, with 22 bases between. CDR1 and CDR2 from the germline V gene are MNHEY and SVGAGI. The CDR3 sequence is 16 residues long. For the CDR3, the DNA is TGTGCCAGCACTTATGGGAGATCTTCTTTGGGAGAGACCCAGTACTTC. This translates into CASTYGRSSLGETQYF.

This clonotype was observed many times. One end of the junction does not line up with germline, which may come from a read error. The CDR3 coding sequence is TGTGCTAGCAGCTTTGACAGGGGCCACACCGGGGAGCTGTTTTTT. It is translated as CASSFDRGHTGELFF. The chain has TRBV7-7 and TRBJ2-2, with 8 bases that match TRBD1. In germline, CDR1 is SSHAT, CDR2 FNYEAQ (reference sequence). The CDR3 sequence is 15 residues long.

The J gene is TRBJ2-2, the V gene TRBV7-3, with D uncertain. Trimming took off 5 bases at V and 6 bases at J, with 10 bases between the two ends. This CDR3 has 13 amino acids. Per the germline V gene, CDR1 is SGHTA and CDR2 is FQGTGA. The CDR3 reads CASSLHTPGELFF. CDR3 bases: TGTGCCAGCAGCCTTCACACCCCCGGGGAGCTGTTTTTT.

This clonotype was recorded at least ten times. V gene TRBV9 combines with J gene TRBJ2-2; possible D gene TRBD2, 5 bases. Germline V gene lookup returns CDR1 SGDLS and CDR2 YYNGEE. Between the trimmed V and J ends, which lost 1 base and 5 bases, there was a span of 6 bases. The CDR3 has 13 amino acids. CDR3 coding DNA: TGTGCCAGCAGCGTACGGGGAACCGGGGAGCTGTTTTTT. Translated, it gives CASSVRGTGELFF. Filled out from reference TRBV9 and TRBJ2-2, the complete variable domain reads DSGVTQTPKHLITATGQRVTLRCSPRSGDLSVYWYQQSLDQGLQFLIQYYNGEERAKGNILERFSAQQFPDLHSELNLSSLELGDSALYFCASSVRGTGELFFGEGSRLTVL.

V and J are TRBV27 and TRBJ1-2; TRBD1 agrees at 7 bases. With V trimmed by 7 bases and J by 5 bases, 13 bases remained unmatched. CDR3 length equals 15 residues. Germline V lookup: CDR1 MNHEY, CDR2 SMNVEV (reference sequence). Written as DNA, the CDR3 is TGTGCCAGCACAAGTGACAGGGAAGGAGGTTATGGCTACACCTTC. Its translation: CASTSDREGGYGYTF.

This clonotype occurred a few times. The genes are TRBV6-1 and TRBJ1-5, with a tentative D call TRBD1 (5 bases). V was shortened by 6 bases and J by 2 bases, with 11 bases between the two germline ends. Germline CDR1 MNHNS, CDR2 SASEGT. The CDR3 runs 14 residues. The CDR3 is CASRVWGGNQPQHF. The CDR3 coding sequence is TGTGCCAGCAGAGTATGGGGCGGCAATCAGCCCCAGCATTTT.

This chain joins TRBV5-4 and TRBJ2-1, with D maybe TRBD2 (5 bases). Trimming shortened V by 4 bases and J by 5 bases, and 7 bases separated the two germline ends. The CDR3 extends over 12 amino acids. The germline V gene has CDR1 SGHNT and CDR2 YYREEE (reference sequence). The CDR3 region is CASSRENNEQFF. Written as DNA, the CDR3 is TGTGCCAGCAGCCGGGAAAACAATGAGCAGTTCTTC.